The 10 T cell receptor beta chains listed next were all sequenced from one sample in a study of shared clonotypes between healthy human individuals. This table comes from immunoSEQ multiplex PCR, and its TCRdb copy is limited to in-frame clones, with some not included. The sample lists about 380,000 clones, about 97% occurring once. The material sequenced was memory CD8+ T cells sorted from blood. Subset meaning: CD45RO+ cells pooled with CCR7-negative TemRA cells. Source of these receptors: a man aged 30 to 45 in good health.

V usage is TRBV7-9 and J usage is TRBJ2-7; 10 bases fit TRBD2. The J segment lost 1 base and the V segment lost 1 base, leaving 10 bases of the junction unmatched. The germline gives CDR1 SEHNR, CDR2 FQNEAQ (reference sequence). The CDR3 has 18 residues. CDR3 amino acids: CASSLGWLAGDPSYEQYF. DNA for the CDR3: TGTGCCAGCAGCTTAGGGTGGCTAGCGGGAGACCCGTCCTACGAGCAGTACTTC.

This sequence joins TRBV2 and TRBJ2-5, with TRBD2 matching over 10 bases. CDR3 size: 16 residues. The J segment lost 4 bases and the V segment lost 1 base, leaving 6 bases of the junction unmatched. CDR1 and CDR2 from the germline V gene are SNHLY and FYNNEI. Here the CDR3 DNA reads TGTGCCAGCAGTGAAGGTACTAGCGGGATGGTAGAGACCCAGTACTTC. This translates into CASSEGTSGMVETQYF.

In its sample, this clone was seen a few times. V is TRBV19 and J is TRBJ2-4; D may be TRBD2 (6 bases). The V gene lost 5 bases and the J gene lost 10 bases, with 15 bases spanning the gap. Looked up from germline, CDR1 is LNHDA and CDR2 is SQIVND (reference sequence). The CDR3 covers 13 residues. Here the CDR3 DNA reads TGTGCCAGTAGTGTCCGGGACTCGACAATTCAGTACTTC. Amino acid sequence: CASSVRDSTIQYF.

This chain connects TRBV5-1 to TRBJ2-7; 10 nucleotides line up with TRBD2. The CDR3 extends over 15 amino acids. The V gene's germline CDR1 is SGHRS and CDR2 YFSETQ. Losses at the gene ends were 1 base for V and 5 bases for J; bases not matched to a gene: 6. The CDR3 is CASSLRPSGRDEQYF. The CDR3 DNA sequence: TGCGCCAGCAGCTTGCGGCCTAGCGGGAGAGACGAGCAGTACTTC.

The chain is built from TRBV5-1 and TRBJ2-7, with 7 bases fitting TRBD1. CDR1 and CDR2 (germline): SGHRS, YFSETQ. The CDR3 is 15 amino acids. V shed 0 bases, J shed 4 bases, and the junction held 7 bases outside the gene matches. The CDR3 reads CASSLVQGKLYEQYF. CDR3 in DNA: TGCGCCAGCAGCTTGGTACAGGGGAAACTTTACGAGCAGTACTTC.

The V call is TRBV7-9, the J call TRBJ2-7; 7 nucleotides agree with TRBD1. With 5 bases clipped from V and 5 bases from J, the junction kept 12 bases outside the gene matches. From germline, CDR1 is SEHNR and CDR2 FQNEAQ (reference sequence). This CDR3 contains 15 residues. The DNA for the CDR3 is TGTGCCAGCAGCCCAGATGGGGTAGGGGGCGACGAGCAGTACTTC. As protein: CASSPDGVGGDEQYF.

The rearrangement uses TRBV29-1 and TRBJ2-2; 8 bases agree with TRBD2. V trimming: 7 bases; J trimming: 0 bases; junction bases outside the gene matches: 4. Germline loops: CDR1 SQVTM, CDR2 ANQGSEA. The length of the CDR3 is 14 residues. CDR3 region: CSATTSANTGELFF. As DNA, the CDR3 is TGCAGCGCTACGACTAGCGCGAACACCGGGGAGCTGTTTTTT.

J is TRBJ2-5 and V is TRBV25-1; TRBD1 might be the D (5 bases). Trimming removed 6 bases from V and 2 bases from J, with 13 bases in between. The CDR3 contains 14 residues. Germline V gene lookup returns CDR1 MGHDK and CDR2 SYGVNS. CDR3 residues: CASSLKTAQETQYF. As DNA, the CDR3 is TGTGCCAGCAGCCTAAAGACAGCACAAGAGACCCAGTACTTC.

The chain links TRBV6-1 to TRBJ1-4; no definite D call. Trimming stripped 1 base from V and 0 bases from J, with 3 bases between. Germline-derived CDR1 and CDR2 are MNHNS and SASEGT. The CDR3 covers 14 residues. The CDR3: CASSEGATNEKLFF. CDR3 nucleotides: TGTGCCAGCAGTGAAGGTGCAACTAATGAAAAACTGTTTTTT.

The rearrangement uses TRBV30 and TRBJ1-4, with 8 bases identical to TRBD1. Unmatched junction bases numbered 4, after V lost 6 bases and J lost 7 bases. The CDR3 runs 12 residues. Germline CDR1 GTSNPN, CDR2 SVGIG (reference sequence). CDR3 loop: CACDRGIEKLFF. The CDR3, as DNA: TGTGCCTGTGACAGGGGAATTGAAAAACTGTTTTTT.